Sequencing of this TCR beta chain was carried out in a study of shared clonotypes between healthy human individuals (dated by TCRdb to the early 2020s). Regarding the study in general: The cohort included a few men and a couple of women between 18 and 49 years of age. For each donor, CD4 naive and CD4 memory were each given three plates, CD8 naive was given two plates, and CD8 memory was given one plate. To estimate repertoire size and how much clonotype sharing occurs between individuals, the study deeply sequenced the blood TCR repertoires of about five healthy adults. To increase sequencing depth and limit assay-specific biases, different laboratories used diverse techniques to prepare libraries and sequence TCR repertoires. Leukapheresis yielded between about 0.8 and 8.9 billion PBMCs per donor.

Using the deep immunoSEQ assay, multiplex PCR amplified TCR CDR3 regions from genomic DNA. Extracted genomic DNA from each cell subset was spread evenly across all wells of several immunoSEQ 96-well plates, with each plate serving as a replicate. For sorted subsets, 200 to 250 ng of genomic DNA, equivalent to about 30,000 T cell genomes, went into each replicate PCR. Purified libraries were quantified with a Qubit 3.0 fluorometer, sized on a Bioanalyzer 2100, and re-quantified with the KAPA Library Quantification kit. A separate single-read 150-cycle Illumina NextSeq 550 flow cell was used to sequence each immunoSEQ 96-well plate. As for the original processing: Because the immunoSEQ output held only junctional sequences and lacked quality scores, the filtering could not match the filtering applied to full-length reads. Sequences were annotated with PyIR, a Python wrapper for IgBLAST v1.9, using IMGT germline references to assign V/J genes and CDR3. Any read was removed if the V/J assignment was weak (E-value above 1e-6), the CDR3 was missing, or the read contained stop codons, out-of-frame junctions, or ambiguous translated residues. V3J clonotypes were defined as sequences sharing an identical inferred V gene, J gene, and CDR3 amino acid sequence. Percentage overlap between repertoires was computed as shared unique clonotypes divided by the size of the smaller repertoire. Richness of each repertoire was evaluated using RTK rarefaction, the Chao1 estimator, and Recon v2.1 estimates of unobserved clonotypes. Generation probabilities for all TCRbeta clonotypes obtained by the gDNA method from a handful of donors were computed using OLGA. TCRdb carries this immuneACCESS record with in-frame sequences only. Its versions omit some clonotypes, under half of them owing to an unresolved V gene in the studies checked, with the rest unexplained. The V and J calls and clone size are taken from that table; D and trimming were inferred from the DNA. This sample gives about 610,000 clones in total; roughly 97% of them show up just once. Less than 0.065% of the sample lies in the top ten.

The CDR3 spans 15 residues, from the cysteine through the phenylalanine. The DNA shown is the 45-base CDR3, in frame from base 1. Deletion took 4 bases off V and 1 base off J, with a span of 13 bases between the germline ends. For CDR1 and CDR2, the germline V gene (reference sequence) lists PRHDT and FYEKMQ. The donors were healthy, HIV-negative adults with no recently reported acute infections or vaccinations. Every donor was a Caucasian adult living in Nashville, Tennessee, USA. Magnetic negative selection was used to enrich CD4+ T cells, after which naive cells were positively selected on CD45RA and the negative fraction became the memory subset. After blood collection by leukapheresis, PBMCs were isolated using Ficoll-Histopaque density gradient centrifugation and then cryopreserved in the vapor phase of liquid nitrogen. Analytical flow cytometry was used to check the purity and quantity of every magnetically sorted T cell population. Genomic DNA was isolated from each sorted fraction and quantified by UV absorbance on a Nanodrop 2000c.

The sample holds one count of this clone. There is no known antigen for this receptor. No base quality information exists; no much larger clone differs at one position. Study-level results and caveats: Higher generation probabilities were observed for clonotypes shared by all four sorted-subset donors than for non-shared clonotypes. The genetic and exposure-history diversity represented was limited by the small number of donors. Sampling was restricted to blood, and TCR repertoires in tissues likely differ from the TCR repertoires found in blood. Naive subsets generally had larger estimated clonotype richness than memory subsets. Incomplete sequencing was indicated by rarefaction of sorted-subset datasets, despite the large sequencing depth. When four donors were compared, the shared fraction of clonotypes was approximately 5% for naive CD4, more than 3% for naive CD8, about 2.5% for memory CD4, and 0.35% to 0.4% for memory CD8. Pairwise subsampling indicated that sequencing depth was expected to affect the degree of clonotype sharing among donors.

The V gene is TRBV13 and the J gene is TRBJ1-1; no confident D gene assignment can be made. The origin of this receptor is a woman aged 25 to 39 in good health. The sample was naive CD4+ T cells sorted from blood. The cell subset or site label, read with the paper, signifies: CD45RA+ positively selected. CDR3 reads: CASSSPIGENTEAFF. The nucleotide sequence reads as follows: TGTGCCAGCAGCTCACCCATCGGGGAGAACACTGAAGCTTTCTTT. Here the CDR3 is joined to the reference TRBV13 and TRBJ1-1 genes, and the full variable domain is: AAGVIQSPRHLIKEKRETATLKCYPIPRHDTVYWYQQGPGQDPQFLISFYEKMQSDKGSIPDRFSAQQFSDYHSELNMSSLELGDSALYFCASSSPIGENTEAFFGQGTRLTVV.